Listed below are T cell receptor beta chains from one sample, sequenced in a study of PD-L1 blockade in urothelial cancer. TCRdb's table, derived via immunoSEQ multiplex PCR, lists solely in-frame clones and lacks some. Here the sample spans about 55,000 clones, around 75% being singletons. Sample: PBMCs, taken around atezolizumab (anti-PD-L1) treatment. Every receptor here comes from a man aged 70-80 years with urothelial cancer. Each CDR3 is given with its conserved first and last residue. D genes are given only for firm matches. Clone size is shown for a subset of rows, as once, few, many or a class of expanded clone.

j_gene: TRBJ2-6
abundance: .
d_gene: TRBD1
v_gene: TRBV28
len: 18
CDR3aa: CASSEDKGQPSGANVLTF
CDR3nt: TGTGCCAGCAGTGAAGACAAGGGACAGCCCTCTGGGGCCAACGTCCTGACTTTC

j_gene: TRBJ1-5
abundance: few
d_gene: .
v_gene: TRBV28
len: 15
CDR3aa: CASRTSDSLNQPQHF
CDR3nt: TGTGCCAGCAGAACTTCTGACAGTCTCAATCAGCCCCAGCATTTT

j_gene: TRBJ1-2
abundance: .
d_gene: .
v_gene: TRBV18
len: 14
CDR3aa: CASSPPGALYGYTF
CDR3nt: TGTGCCAGCTCACCACCGGGAGCGCTCTATGGCTACACCTTC

j_gene: TRBJ1-2
abundance: .
d_gene: TRBD1
v_gene: TRBV19
len: 16
CDR3aa: CASSSPRTGKDYGYTF
CDR3nt: TGTGCCAGTAGTTCACCGAGGACAGGGAAGGACTATGGCTACACCTTC

j_gene: TRBJ1-2
abundance: .
d_gene: .
v_gene: TRBV6-1
len: 13
CDR3aa: CASSPLGQYGYTF
CDR3nt: TGTGCCAGCAGCCCTCTAGGACAGTATGGCTACACCTTC

j_gene: TRBJ2-2
abundance: .
d_gene: .
v_gene: TRBV6-5
len: 15
CDR3aa: CATLPGSGNTGELFF
CDR3nt: TGTGCCACCTTGCCTGGTAGCGGGAACACCGGGGAGCTGTTTTTT

j_gene: TRBJ2-7
abundance: .
d_gene: TRBD1
v_gene: TRBV11-3
len: 17
CDR3aa: CASSSGGGGQAPYEQYF
CDR3nt: TGTGCCAGCAGCTCAGGGGGTGGAGGACAGGCCCCCTACGAGCAGTACTTC

j_gene: TRBJ2-2
abundance: once
d_gene: .
v_gene: TRBV6-5
len: 14
CDR3aa: CASSYSRITGELFF
CDR3nt: TGTGCCAGCAGTTACTCGAGGATCACCGGGGAGCTGTTTTTT

j_gene: TRBJ2-5
abundance: few
d_gene: .
v_gene: TRBV30
len: 12
CDR3aa: CAWSVVQETQYF
CDR3nt: TGTGCCTGGAGTGTAGTTCAGGAGACCCAGTACTTC

j_gene: TRBJ2-7
abundance: .
d_gene: TRBD1
v_gene: TRBV6-5
len: 15
CDR3aa: CASSYSGQGSYEQYF
CDR3nt: TGTGCCAGCAGTTACTCGGGACAGGGGTCCTACGAGCAGTACTTC

j_gene: TRBJ2-1
abundance: .
d_gene: TRBD2
v_gene: TRBV10-2
len: 14
CDR3aa: CASSESGRGKEQFF
CDR3nt: TGCGCCAGCAGTGAGTCAGGGAGGGGAAAAGAGCAGTTCTTC

j_gene: TRBJ2-5
abundance: once
d_gene: TRBD2
v_gene: TRBV27
len: 13
CDR3aa: CASRESGIETQYF
CDR3nt: TGTGCCAGCAGGGAGAGCGGGATAGAGACCCAGTACTTC

j_gene: TRBJ2-5
abundance: .
d_gene: TRBD2
v_gene: TRBV5-1
len: 14
CDR3aa: CASRTSGAQETQYF
CDR3nt: TGCGCCAGTAGGACTAGCGGAGCCCAAGAGACCCAGTACTTC

j_gene: TRBJ1-3
abundance: .
d_gene: .
v_gene: TRBV11-2
len: 15
CDR3aa: CASSSGQDSRNTIYF
CDR3nt: TGTGCCAGCAGCTCGGGGCAGGACAGCCGAAACACCATATATTTT

j_gene: TRBJ2-5
abundance: .
d_gene: TRBD2
v_gene: TRBV11-2
len: 16
CDR3aa: CASSGLAGDWQETQYF
CDR3nt: TGTGCCAGCAGCGGACTAGCGGGAGACTGGCAAGAGACCCAGTACTTC

j_gene: TRBJ1-2
abundance: few
d_gene: .
v_gene: TRBV6-5
len: 12
CDR3aa: CASSYSGGGYTF
CDR3nt: TGTGCCAGCAGTTACTCGGGCGGGGGCTACACCTTC

j_gene: TRBJ2-1
abundance: .
d_gene: TRBD2
v_gene: TRBV19
len: 16
CDR3aa: CASSTTSVGAWNEQFF
CDR3nt: TGTGCCAGTAGTACTACTAGCGTCGGGGCTTGGAATGAGCAGTTCTTC

j_gene: TRBJ1-4
abundance: .
d_gene: .
v_gene: TRBV6-1
len: 15
CDR3aa: CASRLGNSNNEKLFF
CDR3nt: TGTGCCAGCAGACTCGGCAACAGTAACAATGAAAAACTGTTTTTT

j_gene: TRBJ2-7
abundance: many
d_gene: TRBD1
v_gene: TRBV2
len: 14
CDR3aa: CASTGNEGAYEQYF
CDR3nt: TGTGCCAGCACGGGGAACGAGGGGGCGTACGAGCAGTACTTC

j_gene: TRBJ2-1
abundance: .
d_gene: TRBD2
v_gene: TRBV5-4
len: 15
CDR3aa: CASRPSGSLFNEQFF
CDR3nt: TGTGCCAGCAGACCTAGCGGGAGCTTATTCAATGAGCAGTTCTTC

j_gene: TRBJ1-1
abundance: .
d_gene: .
v_gene: TRBV5-4
len: 15
CDR3aa: CASSLEGRGSTEAFF
CDR3nt: TGTGCCAGCAGCTTGGAAGGGAGAGGGAGCACTGAAGCTTTCTTT

j_gene: TRBJ2-2
abundance: .
d_gene: TRBD2
v_gene: TRBV5-4
len: 17
CDR3aa: CASSLEGTSGYTGELFF
CDR3nt: TGTGCCAGCAGCTTGGAAGGGACTAGCGGGTACACCGGGGAGCTGTTTTTT

j_gene: TRBJ2-3
abundance: .
d_gene: TRBD2
v_gene: TRBV4-2
len: 18
CDR3aa: CASSQDRLAGVNADTQYF
CDR3nt: TGTGCCAGCAGCCAAGATAGACTAGCGGGAGTGAATGCAGATACGCAGTATTTT

j_gene: TRBJ1-3
abundance: once
d_gene: TRBD1
v_gene: TRBV4-1
len: 19
CDR3aa: CASSQGQGQSIRGGNTIYF
CDR3nt: TGCGCCAGCAGCCAGGGACAGGGCCAATCTATACGCGGTGGAAACACCATATATTTT

j_gene: TRBJ2-5
abundance: .
d_gene: TRBD1
v_gene: TRBV9
len: 15
CDR3aa: CASSAAGGAGETQYF
CDR3nt: TGTGCCAGCAGCGCCGCAGGGGGCGCGGGAGAGACCCAGTACTTC

j_gene: TRBJ2-1
abundance: .
d_gene: TRBD2
v_gene: TRBV7-2
len: 14
CDR3aa: CASSLAQGGGEQFF
CDR3nt: TGTGCCAGCAGCTTAGCGCAAGGCGGGGGTGAGCAGTTCTTC

j_gene: TRBJ1-1
abundance: .
d_gene: TRBD1
v_gene: TRBV7-8
len: 15
CDR3aa: CASSIPGQGSPEAFF
CDR3nt: TGTGCCAGCAGTATTCCGGGACAGGGGAGCCCTGAAGCTTTCTTT

j_gene: TRBJ2-1
abundance: .
d_gene: TRBD1
v_gene: TRBV7-6
len: 15
CDR3aa: CASSPQGSPYNEQFF
CDR3nt: TGTGCCAGCAGCCCACAGGGGTCTCCCTACAATGAGCAGTTCTTC

j_gene: TRBJ1-1
abundance: few
d_gene: TRBD1
v_gene: TRBV7-9
len: 12
CDR3aa: CASSRDSQEAFF
CDR3nt: TGTGCCAGCAGCCGGGACAGTCAGGAAGCTTTCTTT

j_gene: TRBJ2-5
abundance: .
d_gene: .
v_gene: TRBV14
len: 13
CDR3aa: CASSQGHKETQYF
CDR3nt: TGTGCCAGCAGCCAAGGCCACAAAGAGACCCAGTACTTC

j_gene: TRBJ2-5
abundance: .
d_gene: TRBD2
v_gene: TRBV4-2
len: 17
CDR3aa: CASSQVGRGAGGETQYF
CDR3nt: TGTGCCAGCAGCCAAGTAGGGAGGGGAGCGGGAGGTGAGACCCAGTACTTC

j_gene: TRBJ2-1
abundance: .
d_gene: .
v_gene: TRBV28
len: 11
CDR3aa: CASSLEYEQFF
CDR3nt: TGTGCCAGCAGTTTAGAGTATGAGCAGTTCTTC

j_gene: TRBJ1-1
abundance: once
d_gene: .
v_gene: TRBV18
len: 13
CDR3aa: CASSPQGATEAFF
CDR3nt: TGTGCCAGCTCACCTCAGGGTGCCACTGAAGCTTTCTTT

j_gene: TRBJ2-5
abundance: .
d_gene: TRBD2
v_gene: TRBV10-1
len: 17
CDR3aa: CARPGLASEGPQETQYF
CDR3nt: TGCGCCAGGCCGGGACTAGCGTCAGAGGGTCCGCAAGAGACCCAGTACTTC

j_gene: TRBJ1-5
abundance: .
d_gene: .
v_gene: TRBV7-8
len: 15
CDR3aa: CASSLVQGMGQPQHF
CDR3nt: TGTGCCAGCAGCTTAGTACAGGGCATGGGTCAGCCCCAGCATTTT

j_gene: TRBJ2-1
abundance: .
d_gene: TRBD2
v_gene: TRBV7-2
len: 17
CDR3aa: CASSLGSSGGANNEQFF
CDR3nt: TGTGCCAGCAGTTTAGGTTCTAGCGGGGGGGCGAACAATGAGCAGTTCTTC

j_gene: TRBJ2-7
abundance: .
d_gene: .
v_gene: TRBV19
len: 12
CDR3aa: CASSRDLYEQYF
CDR3nt: TGTGCCAGTAGCCGGGATTTATACGAGCAGTACTTC

j_gene: TRBJ2-1
abundance: .
d_gene: TRBD2
v_gene: TRBV19
len: 13
CDR3aa: CASSIGLAVEQFF
CDR3nt: TGTGCCAGTAGTATAGGACTAGCGGTCGAGCAGTTCTTC

j_gene: TRBJ2-7
abundance: .
d_gene: .
v_gene: TRBV30
len: 18
CDR3aa: CAWSPFGRGGTGSYEQYF
CDR3nt: TGTGCCTGGAGCCCCTTCGGACGGGGAGGGACAGGTTCCTACGAGCAGTACTTC

j_gene: TRBJ2-3
abundance: few
d_gene: .
v_gene: TRBV7-3
len: 15
CDR3aa: CASYGQFRGPDTQYF
CDR3nt: TGTGCCAGCTATGGACAGTTCCGCGGGCCAGATACGCAGTATTTT

j_gene: TRBJ2-7
abundance: .
d_gene: .
v_gene: TRBV29-1
len: 15
CDR3aa: CSVEDGSGSSYEQYF
CDR3nt: TGCAGCGTTGAAGATGGCTCGGGGAGCTCCTACGAGCAGTACTTC

j_gene: TRBJ2-3
abundance: .
d_gene: .
v_gene: TRBV11-1
len: 16
CDR3aa: CASSLLAGSSTDTQYF
CDR3nt: TGTGCCAGCAGCTTATTGGCGGGATCTAGCACAGATACGCAGTATTTT

j_gene: TRBJ2-3
abundance: few
d_gene: .
v_gene: TRBV11-2
len: 14
CDR3aa: CASSPGTYTDTQYF
CDR3nt: TGTGCCAGCAGCCCCGGGACTTACACAGATACGCAGTATTTT

j_gene: TRBJ2-7
abundance: few
d_gene: .
v_gene: TRBV18
len: 13
CDR3aa: CASSNKGVGEQYF
CDR3nt: TGTGCCAGCTCAAATAAAGGGGTTGGGGAGCAGTACTTC

j_gene: TRBJ2-6
abundance: .
d_gene: TRBD2
v_gene: TRBV9
len: 16
CDR3aa: CASSPRTSSGANVLTF
CDR3nt: TGTGCCAGCAGCCCGCGGACTAGCTCTGGGGCCAACGTCCTGACTTTC

j_gene: TRBJ1-1
abundance: once
d_gene: .
v_gene: TRBV20-1
len: 11
CDR3aa: CSARVEGGAFF
CDR3nt: TGCAGTGCTAGAGTGGAGGGTGGGGCTTTCTTT

j_gene: TRBJ1-4
abundance: .
d_gene: .
v_gene: TRBV27
len: 15
CDR3aa: CASSPMEQPNEKLFF
CDR3nt: TGTGCCAGCAGCCCTATGGAACAGCCTAATGAAAAACTGTTTTTT

j_gene: TRBJ2-7
abundance: .
d_gene: TRBD1
v_gene: TRBV27
len: 19
CDR3aa: CASSLYGTGFTLKPHEQYF
CDR3nt: TGTGCCAGCAGTTTATACGGGACAGGATTTACACTGAAACCCCACGAGCAGTACTTC

j_gene: TRBJ2-7
abundance: .
d_gene: .
v_gene: TRBV11-3
len: 18
CDR3aa: CASSLGSFSQPRDYEQYF
CDR3nt: TGTGCCAGCAGCTTAGGGTCGTTCTCTCAACCGAGGGACTACGAGCAGTACTTC

j_gene: TRBJ2-7
abundance: .
d_gene: TRBD1
v_gene: TRBV28
len: 15
CDR3aa: CASSPQGAPRVEQYF
CDR3nt: TGTGCCAGCAGTCCACAGGGGGCCCCAAGGGTCGAGCAGTACTTC

j_gene: TRBJ2-2
abundance: few
d_gene: TRBD2
v_gene: TRBV4-3
len: 18
CDR3aa: CASSLGLAGRSNTGELFF
CDR3nt: TGCGCCAGCAGCCTGGGACTAGCGGGGAGATCGAACACCGGGGAGCTGTTTTTT

j_gene: TRBJ1-1
abundance: .
d_gene: .
v_gene: TRBV12-5
len: 14
CDR3aa: CASGTRDKNTEAFF
CDR3nt: TGTGCTAGTGGTACCCGGGACAAGAACACTGAAGCTTTCTTT

j_gene: TRBJ1-3
abundance: .
d_gene: .
v_gene: TRBV7-9
len: 15
CDR3aa: CASSLTWTAGNTIYF
CDR3nt: TGTGCCAGCAGCTTAACCTGGACAGCCGGAAACACCATATATTTT

j_gene: TRBJ2-3
abundance: .
d_gene: .
v_gene: TRBV10-3
len: 13
CDR3aa: CAISVLAEDTQYF
CDR3nt: TGTGCCATCAGTGTATTAGCGGAGGATACGCAGTATTTT

j_gene: TRBJ2-5
abundance: .
d_gene: TRBD2
v_gene: TRBV7-2
len: 16
CDR3aa: CASSLASAGGQETQYF
CDR3nt: TGTGCCAGCAGCTTAGCGTCTGCGGGAGGCCAAGAGACCCAGTACTTC